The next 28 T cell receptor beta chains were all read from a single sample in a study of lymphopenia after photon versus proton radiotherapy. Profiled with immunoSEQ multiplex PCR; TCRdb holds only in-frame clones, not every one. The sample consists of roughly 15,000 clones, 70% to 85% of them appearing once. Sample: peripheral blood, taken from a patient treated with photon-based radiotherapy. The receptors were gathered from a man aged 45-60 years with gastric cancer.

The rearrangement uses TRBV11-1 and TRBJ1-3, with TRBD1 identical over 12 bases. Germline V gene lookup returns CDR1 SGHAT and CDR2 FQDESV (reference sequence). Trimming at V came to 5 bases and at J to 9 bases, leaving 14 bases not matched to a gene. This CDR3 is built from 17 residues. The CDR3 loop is CASSQAPPGQGAATIYF. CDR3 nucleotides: TGTGCCAGCAGCCAAGCCCCCCCGGGACAGGGGGCGGCCACCATATATTTT.

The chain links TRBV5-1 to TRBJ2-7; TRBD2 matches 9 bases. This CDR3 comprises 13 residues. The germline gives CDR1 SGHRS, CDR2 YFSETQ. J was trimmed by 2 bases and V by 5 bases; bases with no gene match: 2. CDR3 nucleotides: TGCGCCAGCAGTTCTAGCGGGACCTACGAGCAGTACTTC. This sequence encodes CASSSSGTYEQYF. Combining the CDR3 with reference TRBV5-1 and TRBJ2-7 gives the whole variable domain KAGVTQTPRYLIKTRGQQVTLSCSPISGHRSVSWYQQTPGQGLQFLFEYFSETQRNKGNFPGRFSGRQFSNSRSEMNVSTLELGDSALYLCASSSSGTYEQYFGPGTRLTVT.

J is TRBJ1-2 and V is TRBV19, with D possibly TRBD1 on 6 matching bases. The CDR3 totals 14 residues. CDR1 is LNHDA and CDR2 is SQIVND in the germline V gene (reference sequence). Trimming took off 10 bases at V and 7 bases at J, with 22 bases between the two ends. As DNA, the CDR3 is TGTGCCACCCCGACCTCAAGGGACATGGGTGGCTACACCTTC. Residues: CATPTSRDMGGYTF.

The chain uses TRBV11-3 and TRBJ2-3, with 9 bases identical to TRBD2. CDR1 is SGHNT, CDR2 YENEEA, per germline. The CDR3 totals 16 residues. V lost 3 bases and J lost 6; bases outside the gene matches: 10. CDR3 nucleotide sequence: TGTGCCAGCAGCTTCCCTATCGATGCGGGGGGGGATACGCAGTATTTT. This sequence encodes CASSFPIDAGGDTQYF.

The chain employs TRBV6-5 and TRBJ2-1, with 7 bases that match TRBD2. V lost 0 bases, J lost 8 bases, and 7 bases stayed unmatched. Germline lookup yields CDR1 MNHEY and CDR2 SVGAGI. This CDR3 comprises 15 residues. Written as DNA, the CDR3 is TGTGCCAGCAGTTACTCGGGCGGGGGAATCCATGAGCAGTTCTTC. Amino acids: CASSYSGGGIHEQFF.

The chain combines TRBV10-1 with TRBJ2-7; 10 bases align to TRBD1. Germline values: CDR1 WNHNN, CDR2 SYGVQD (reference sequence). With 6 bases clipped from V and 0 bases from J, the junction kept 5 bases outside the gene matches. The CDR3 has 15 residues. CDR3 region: CASSHGQGDSYEQYF. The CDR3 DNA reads TGCGCCAGCAGCCACGGACAGGGGGACTCCTACGAGCAGTACTTC.

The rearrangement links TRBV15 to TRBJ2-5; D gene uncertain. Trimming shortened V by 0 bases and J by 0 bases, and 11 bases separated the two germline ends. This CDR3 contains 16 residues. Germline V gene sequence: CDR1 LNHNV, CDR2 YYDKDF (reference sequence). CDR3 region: CATSRDYIGDQETQYF. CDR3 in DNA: TGTGCCACCAGCAGAGATTATATTGGGGACCAAGAGACCCAGTACTTC.

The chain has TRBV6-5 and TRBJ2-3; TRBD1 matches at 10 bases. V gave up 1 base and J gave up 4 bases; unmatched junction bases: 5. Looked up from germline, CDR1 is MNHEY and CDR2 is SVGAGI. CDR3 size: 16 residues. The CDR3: CASSYLTGTGADTQYF. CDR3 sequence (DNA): TGTGCCAGCAGTTACTTAACCGGGACAGGGGCAGATACGCAGTATTTT.

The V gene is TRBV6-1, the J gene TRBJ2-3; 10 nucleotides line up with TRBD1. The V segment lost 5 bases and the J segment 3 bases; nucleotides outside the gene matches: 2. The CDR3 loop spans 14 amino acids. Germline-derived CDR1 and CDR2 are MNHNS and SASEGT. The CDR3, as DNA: TGTGCCAGCAGTAGGGACAGGGGAACAGATACGCAGTATTTT. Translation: CASSRDRGTDTQYF.

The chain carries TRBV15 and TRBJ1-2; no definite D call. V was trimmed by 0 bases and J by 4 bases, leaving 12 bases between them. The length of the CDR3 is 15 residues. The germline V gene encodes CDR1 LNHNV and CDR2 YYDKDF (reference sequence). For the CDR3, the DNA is TGTGCCACCAGCAGAGAGGGCCGCGGTGTCTATGGCTACACCTTC. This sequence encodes CATSREGRGVYGYTF.

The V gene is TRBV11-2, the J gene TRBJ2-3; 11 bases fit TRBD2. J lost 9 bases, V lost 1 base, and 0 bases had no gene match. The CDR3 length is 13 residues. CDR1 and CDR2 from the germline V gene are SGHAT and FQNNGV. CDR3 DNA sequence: TGTGCCAGCAGCTTAGTAGCGGGGGGGACGCAGTATTTT. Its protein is CASSLVAGGTQYF.

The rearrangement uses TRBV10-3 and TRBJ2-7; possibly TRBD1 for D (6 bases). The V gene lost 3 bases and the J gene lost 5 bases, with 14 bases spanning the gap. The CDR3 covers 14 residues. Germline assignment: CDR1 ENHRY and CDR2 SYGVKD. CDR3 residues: CAISENQGIDEQYF. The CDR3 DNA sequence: TGTGCCATCAGTGAAAACCAGGGGATCGACGAGCAGTACTTC.

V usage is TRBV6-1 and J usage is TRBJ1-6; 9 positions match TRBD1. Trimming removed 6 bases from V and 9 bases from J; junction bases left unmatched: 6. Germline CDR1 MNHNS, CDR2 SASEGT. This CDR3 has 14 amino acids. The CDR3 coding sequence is TGTGCCAGCAGATCAACAGGGGGCCGTTCACCCCTCCACTTT. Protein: CASRSTGGRSPLHF.

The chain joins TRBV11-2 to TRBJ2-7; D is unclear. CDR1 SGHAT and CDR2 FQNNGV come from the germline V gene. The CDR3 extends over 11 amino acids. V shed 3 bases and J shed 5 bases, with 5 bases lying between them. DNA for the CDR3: TGTGCCAGCAGCTTGACGAACGAGCAGTACTTC. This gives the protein CASSLTNEQYF.

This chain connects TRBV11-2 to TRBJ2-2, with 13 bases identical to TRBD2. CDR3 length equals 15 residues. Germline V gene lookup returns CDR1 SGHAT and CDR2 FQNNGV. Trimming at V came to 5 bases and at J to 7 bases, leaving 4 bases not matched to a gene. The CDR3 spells CASSPLAGGHGELFF. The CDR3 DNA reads TGTGCCAGCAGCCCACTAGCGGGGGGGCACGGGGAGCTGTTTTTT.

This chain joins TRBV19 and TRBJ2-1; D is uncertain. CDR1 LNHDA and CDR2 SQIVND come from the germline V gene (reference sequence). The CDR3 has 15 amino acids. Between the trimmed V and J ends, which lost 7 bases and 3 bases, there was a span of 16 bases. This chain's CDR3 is CASTPSIYSYNEQFF. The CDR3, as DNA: TGTGCCAGTACGCCTTCTATATATAGCTACAATGAGCAGTTCTTC.

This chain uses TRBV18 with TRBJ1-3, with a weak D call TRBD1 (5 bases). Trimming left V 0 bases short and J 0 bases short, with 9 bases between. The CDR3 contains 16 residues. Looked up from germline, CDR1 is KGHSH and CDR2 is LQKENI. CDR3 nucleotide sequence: TGTGCCAGCTCACCACCTGGACATCCCTCTGGAAACACCATATATTTT. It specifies CASSPPGHPSGNTIYF.

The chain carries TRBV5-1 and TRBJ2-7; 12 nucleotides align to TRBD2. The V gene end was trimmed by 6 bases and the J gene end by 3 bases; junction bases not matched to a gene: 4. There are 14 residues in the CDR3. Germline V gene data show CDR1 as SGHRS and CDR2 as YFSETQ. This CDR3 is CASTELAGGYEQYF. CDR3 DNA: TGCGCCAGCACCGAACTAGCGGGGGGCTACGAGCAGTACTTC. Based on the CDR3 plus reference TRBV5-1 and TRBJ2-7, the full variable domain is KAGVTQTPRYLIKTRGQQVTLSCSPISGHRSVSWYQQTPGQGLQFLFEYFSETQRNKGNFPGRFSGRQFSNSRSEMNVSTLELGDSALYLCASTELAGGYEQYFGPGTRLTVT.

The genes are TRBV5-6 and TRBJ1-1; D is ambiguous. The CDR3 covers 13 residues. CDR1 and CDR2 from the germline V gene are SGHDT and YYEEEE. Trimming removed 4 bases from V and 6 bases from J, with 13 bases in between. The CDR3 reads CASSPGRRAEAFF. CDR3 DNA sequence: TGTGCCAGCAGCCCCGGGCGCCGGGCTGAAGCTTTCTTT.

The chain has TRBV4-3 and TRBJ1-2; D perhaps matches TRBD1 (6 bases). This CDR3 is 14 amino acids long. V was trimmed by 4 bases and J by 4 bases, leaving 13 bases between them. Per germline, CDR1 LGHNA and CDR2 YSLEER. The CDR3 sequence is CASSPRDTGYGYTF. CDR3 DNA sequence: TGCGCCAGCAGCCCCCGGGACACAGGCTATGGCTACACCTTC.

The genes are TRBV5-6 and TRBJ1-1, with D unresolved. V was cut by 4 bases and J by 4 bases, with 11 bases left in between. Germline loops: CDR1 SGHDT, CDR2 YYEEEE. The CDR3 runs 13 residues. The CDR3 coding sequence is TGTGCCAGCAGCCGTCCGGAGGGCACTGAAGCTTTCTTT. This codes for CASSRPEGTEAFF.

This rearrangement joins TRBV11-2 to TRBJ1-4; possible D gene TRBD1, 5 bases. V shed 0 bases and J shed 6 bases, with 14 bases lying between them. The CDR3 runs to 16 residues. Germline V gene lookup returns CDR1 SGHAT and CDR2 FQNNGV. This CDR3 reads CASSLEIGESHEKLFF. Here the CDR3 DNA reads TGTGCCAGCAGCTTAGAGATAGGGGAGTCGCATGAAAAACTGTTTTTT.

CDR3 region: CASSSPGQGFGGYTF. In DNA form, the CDR3 reads TGTGCCAGCAGCTCACCGGGACAGGGGTTTGGTGGCTACACCTTC. The genes are TRBV5-4 and TRBJ1-2, with 10 nucleotides matching TRBD1. CDR3 length: 15 amino acids. V was pared by 3 bases and J by 7 bases, with 9 bases of the junction left unmatched. Germline values: CDR1 SGHNT, CDR2 YYREEE (reference sequence).

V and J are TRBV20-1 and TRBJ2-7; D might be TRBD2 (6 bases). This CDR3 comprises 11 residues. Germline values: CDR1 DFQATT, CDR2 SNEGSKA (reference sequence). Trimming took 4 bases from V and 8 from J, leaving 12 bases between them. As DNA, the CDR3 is TGCAGTGCTATATTAGGAGGGAAGCAGTACTTC. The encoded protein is CSAILGGKQYF.

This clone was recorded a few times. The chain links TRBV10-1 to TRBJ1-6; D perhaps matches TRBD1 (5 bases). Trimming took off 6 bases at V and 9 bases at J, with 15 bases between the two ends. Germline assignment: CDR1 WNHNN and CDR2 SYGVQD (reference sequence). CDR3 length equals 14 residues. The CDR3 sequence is CASSDGTVASPLHF. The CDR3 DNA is TGCGCCAGCAGCGATGGGACCGTTGCTTCACCCCTCCACTTT.

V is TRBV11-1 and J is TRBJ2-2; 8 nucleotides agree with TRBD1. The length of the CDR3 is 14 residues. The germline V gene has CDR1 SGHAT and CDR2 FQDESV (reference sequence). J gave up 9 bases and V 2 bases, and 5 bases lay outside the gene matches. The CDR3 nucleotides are TGTGCCAGCAGCTTAAGGACAGGGTCGCGGGAGCTGTTTTTT. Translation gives CASSLRTGSRELFF.

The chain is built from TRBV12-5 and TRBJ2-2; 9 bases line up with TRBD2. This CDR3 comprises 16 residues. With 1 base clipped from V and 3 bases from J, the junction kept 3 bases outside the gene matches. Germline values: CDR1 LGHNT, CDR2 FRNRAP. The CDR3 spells CASGLGGGAHTGELFF. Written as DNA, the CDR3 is TGTGCTAGTGGTTTGGGCGGGGGGGCCCACACCGGGGAGCTGTTTTTT.

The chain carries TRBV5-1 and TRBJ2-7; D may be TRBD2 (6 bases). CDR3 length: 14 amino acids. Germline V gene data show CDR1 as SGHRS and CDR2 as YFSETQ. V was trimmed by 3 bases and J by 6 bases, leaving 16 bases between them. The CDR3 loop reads CASSSAGGVIEQYF. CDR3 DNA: TGCGCCAGCAGCTCTGCAGGCGGGGTGATCGAGCAGTACTTC.